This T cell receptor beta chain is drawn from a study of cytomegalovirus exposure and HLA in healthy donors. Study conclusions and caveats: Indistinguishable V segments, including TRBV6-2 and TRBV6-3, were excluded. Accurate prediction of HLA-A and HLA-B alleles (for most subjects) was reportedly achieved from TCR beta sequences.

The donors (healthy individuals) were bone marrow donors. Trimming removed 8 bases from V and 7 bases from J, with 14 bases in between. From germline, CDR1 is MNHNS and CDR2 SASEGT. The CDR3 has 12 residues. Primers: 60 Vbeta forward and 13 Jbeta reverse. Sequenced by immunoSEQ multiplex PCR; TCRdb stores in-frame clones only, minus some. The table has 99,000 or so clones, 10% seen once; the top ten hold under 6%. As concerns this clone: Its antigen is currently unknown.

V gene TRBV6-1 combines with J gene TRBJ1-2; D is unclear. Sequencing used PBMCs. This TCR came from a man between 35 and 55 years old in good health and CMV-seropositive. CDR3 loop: CASASQRRGYTF. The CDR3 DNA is TGTGCCAGCGCCTCTCAGCGCCGTGGCTACACCTTC.